This T cell receptor (beta chain) appears in the sequencing data of a study of blood T cells in healthy people across ages. This CDR3 has 15 amino acids. V gave up 2 bases and J gave up 4 bases; unmatched junction bases: 5. Germline CDR1 SEHNR, CDR2 FQNEAQ (reference sequence). The second PCR ran about 6 to 12 cycles with a sample-barcoded 5' primer and J-beta primers. TCRdb reprocessed the 5' RACE reads with MiXCR, giving one entry per CDR3 protein. The data show 600,000 to 800,000 distinct CDR3 sequences, under 25% seen once. This clonotype was obtained from a man between 65 and 85 years old in good health. What was sequenced was blood. The chain has TRBV7-9 and TRBJ2-1; TRBD1 aligns across 7 bases. CDR3 bases: TGTGCCAGCAGCTTATCTCAGGGGGAGTACAATGAGCAGTTCTTC. Protein product: CASSLSQGEYNEQFF.